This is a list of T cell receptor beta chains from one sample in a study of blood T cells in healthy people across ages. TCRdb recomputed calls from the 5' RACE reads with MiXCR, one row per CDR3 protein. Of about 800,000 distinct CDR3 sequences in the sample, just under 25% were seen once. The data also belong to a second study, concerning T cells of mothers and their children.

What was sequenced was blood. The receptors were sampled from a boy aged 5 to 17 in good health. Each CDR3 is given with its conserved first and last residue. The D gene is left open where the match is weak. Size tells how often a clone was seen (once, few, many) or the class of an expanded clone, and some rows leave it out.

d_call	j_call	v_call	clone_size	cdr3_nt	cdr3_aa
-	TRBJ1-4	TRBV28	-	TGTGCCAGCAGTCCCAGGGGTTTTGGGGGTGAAAAACTGTTTTTT	CASSPRGFGGEKLFF
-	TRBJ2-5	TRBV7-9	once	TGTGCCACCTTGGGGGTTTTAGGGACCCAGTACTTC	CATLGVLGTQYF
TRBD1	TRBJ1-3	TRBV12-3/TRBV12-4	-	TGTGCCAGCCAGGACAGGGGAACGGGGTACACCATATATTTT	CASQDRGTGYTIYF
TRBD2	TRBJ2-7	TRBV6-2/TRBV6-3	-	TGTGCCAGCAGTTACTCTTCGGCGGGAGCGTCCTACGAGCAGTACTTC	CASSYSSAGASYEQYF
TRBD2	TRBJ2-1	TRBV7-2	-	TGTGCCAGCAGCTTAGTCCTGGGACTAGGTTTCGATGAGCAGTTCTTC	CASSLVLGLGFDEQFF
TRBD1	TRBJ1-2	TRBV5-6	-	TGTGCCAGCAGCCCAGCGGGACAGGGCACCTATGGCTACACCTTC	CASSPAGQGTYGYTF
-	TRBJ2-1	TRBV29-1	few	TGCAGCGTTGCCGTCAGGTTTGGGTTAGACAATGAGCAGTTCTTC	CSVAVRFGLDNEQFF
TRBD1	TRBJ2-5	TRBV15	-	TGTGCCACCAGCAGCGCGGACAGGGTTATTCAAGAGACCCAGTACTTC	CATSSADRVIQETQYF
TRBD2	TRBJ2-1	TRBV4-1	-	TGCGCCAGCAGCCAGGACGGGACTAGCGGTGAGCAGTTCTTC	CASSQDGTSGEQFF
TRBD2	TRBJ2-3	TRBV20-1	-	TGCAGTGCTGATACGACTAGCGGGATTACAGATACGCAGTATTTT	CSADTTSGITDTQYF
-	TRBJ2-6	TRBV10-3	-	TGTGCCATCAGTGGACCCTCTGGGGCCAACGTCCTGACTTTC	CAISGPSGANVLTF
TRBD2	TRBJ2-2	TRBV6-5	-	TGTGCCAGCAGTTCCGGAGTTAGAGCGGGAGGCAACACCGGGGAGCTGTTTTTT	CASSSGVRAGGNTGELFF
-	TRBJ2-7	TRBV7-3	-	TGTGCCAGCAGCCGACTAGGCGTAGGGTCCGAGCAGTACTTC	CASSRLGVGSEQYF
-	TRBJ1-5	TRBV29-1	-	TGCCACCCGGGGGGGTACAGGGAACAGCCCCAGCATTTT	CHPGGYREQPQHF
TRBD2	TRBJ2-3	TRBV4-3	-	TGCGCCAGCAGCCAAGATCGGGGGGATACAGATACGCAGTATTTT	CASSQDRGDTDTQYF
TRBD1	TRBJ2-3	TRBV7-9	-	TGTGCCAGCAGCTTACGGACAGGGTCAGGAGATACGCAGTATTTT	CASSLRTGSGDTQYF
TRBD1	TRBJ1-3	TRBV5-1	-	TGCGCCAGCAGCTTCCAGGGGGTTTCTGGAAACACCATATATTTT	CASSFQGVSGNTIYF
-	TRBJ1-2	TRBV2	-	TGTGCCAGCAGTGAAGAGCGGGGAATCTATGGCTACACCTTC	CASSEERGIYGYTF
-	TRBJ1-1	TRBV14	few	TGTGCCAGCAGCCAAGATAGGCACACTGAAGCTTTCTTT	CASSQDRHTEAFF
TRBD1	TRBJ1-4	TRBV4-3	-	TGCGCCAGCAGCCAAGATGGGCAGGGGGCTGAAAAACTGTTTTTT	CASSQDGQGAEKLFF
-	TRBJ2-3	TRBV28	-	TGTGCCAGCAGCTTACGTGTCGGTAACACAGATACGCAGTATTTT	CASSLRVGNTDTQYF
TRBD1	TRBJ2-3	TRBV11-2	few	TGTGCCAGCAGCTTAGCAGGACAGGTAACAGATACGCAGTATTTT	CASSLAGQVTDTQYF
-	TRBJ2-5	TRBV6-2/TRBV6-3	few	TGTGCCAGCAGTCTAACCAATGGGGGCCAAGAGACCCAGTACTTC	CASSLTNGGQETQYF
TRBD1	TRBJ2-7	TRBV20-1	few	TGCAGTGCTGAAGAGCGGCAGGGGGCCGACGAGCAGTACTTC	CSAEERQGADEQYF
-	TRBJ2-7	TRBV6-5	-	TGTGCCAGCGGGGGTAGTGGCAAGCAGTACTTC	CASGGSGKQYF
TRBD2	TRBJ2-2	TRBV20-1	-	TGCAGTGCTAGATTGGTCGGGAGGGCCTCCAACACCGGGGAGCTGTTTTTT	CSARLVGRASNTGELFF
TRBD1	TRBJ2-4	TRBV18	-	TGTGCCAGCTCACCAAGACAGGGGGCTAACATTCAGTACTTC	CASSPRQGANIQYF
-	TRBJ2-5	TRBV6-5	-	TGTGCCAGCAGTTACTCAGGGGTAGTTAGAGAGACCCAGTACTTC	CASSYSGVVRETQYF
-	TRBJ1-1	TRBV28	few	TGTGCCAGCAGTTTATACAGATACAATGAAGCTTTCTTT	CASSLYRYNEAFF
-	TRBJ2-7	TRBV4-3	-	TGCGCCAGCAGCCAAGATCGGCATCACTACGAGCAGTACTTC	CASSQDRHHYEQYF
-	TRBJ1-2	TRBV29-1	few	TGCAGCGTTGTGGGAACAGGCCGTGAAGGCTACACCTTC	CSVVGTGREGYTF
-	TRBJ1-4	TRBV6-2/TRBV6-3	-	TGTGCCAGCAGTTTCCGTCGGCAGAATGAAAAACTGTTTTTT	CASSFRRQNEKLFF
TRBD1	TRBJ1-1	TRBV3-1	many	TGTGCCAGCAGCCGGGGGCAGGGGGCGCGGGGCAGGACTTTCTTT	CASSRGQGARGRTFF
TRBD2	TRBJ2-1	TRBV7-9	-	TGTGCCAGCAGCTTGAGAGCGGGAGGGCCGATCAATGAGCAGTTCTTC	CASSLRAGGPINEQFF
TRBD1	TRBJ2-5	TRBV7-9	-	TGTGCCAGCAGCTTCTCGACAGGGACCCTTGATGACCAGTACTTC	CASSFSTGTLDDQYF
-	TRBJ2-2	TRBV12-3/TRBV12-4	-	TGTGCCAGCAGTTTAGGCCAGGGGCAGAACACCGGGGAGCTGTTTTTT	CASSLGQGQNTGELFF
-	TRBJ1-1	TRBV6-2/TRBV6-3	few	TGTGCCAGCAGTGGCTTTCTCGGTGGCGTGTTGAACACTGAAGCTTTCTTT	CASSGFLGGVLNTEAFF
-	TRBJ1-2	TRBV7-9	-	TGTGCCAGCAGCGCTCAGGGTGCCTTC	CASSAQGAF
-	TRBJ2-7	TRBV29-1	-	TGCAGCGTTGTTCTCCTAGCGCACTCCTACGAGCAGTACTTC	CSVVLLAHSYEQYF
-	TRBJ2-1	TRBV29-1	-	TGCAGCGTTGAAGGAACGGACTACAATGAGCAGTTCTTC	CSVEGTDYNEQFF
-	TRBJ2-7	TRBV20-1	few	TGCAGTGCTAGGGCGGGTAGTAGCAGAAACTACGAGCAGTACTTC	CSARAGSSRNYEQYF